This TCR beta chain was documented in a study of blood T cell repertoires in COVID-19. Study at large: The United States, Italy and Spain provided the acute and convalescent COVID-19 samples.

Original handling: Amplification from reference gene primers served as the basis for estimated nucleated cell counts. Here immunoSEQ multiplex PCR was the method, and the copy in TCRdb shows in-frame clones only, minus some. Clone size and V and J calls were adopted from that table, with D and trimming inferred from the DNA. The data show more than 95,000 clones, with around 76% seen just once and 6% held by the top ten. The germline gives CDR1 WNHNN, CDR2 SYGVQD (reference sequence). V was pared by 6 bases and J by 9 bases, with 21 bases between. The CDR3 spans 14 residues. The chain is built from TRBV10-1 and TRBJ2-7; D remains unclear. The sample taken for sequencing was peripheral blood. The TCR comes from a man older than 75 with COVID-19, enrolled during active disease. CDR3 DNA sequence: TGCGCCAGCAGGTCAACCCTAGAACCCGAGCCGCAGTACTTC. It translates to CASRSTLEPEPQYF.